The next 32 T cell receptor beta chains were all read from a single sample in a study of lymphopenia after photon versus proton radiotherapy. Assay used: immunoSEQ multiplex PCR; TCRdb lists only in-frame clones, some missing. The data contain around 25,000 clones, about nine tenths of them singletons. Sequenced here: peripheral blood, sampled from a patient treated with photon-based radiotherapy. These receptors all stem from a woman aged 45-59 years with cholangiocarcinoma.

The CDR3 spells CASSAPGTRNEAFF. The CDR3 nucleotides read TGCGCCAGCAGCGCACCCGGGACACGGAATGAAGCTTTCTTT. This chain links TRBV4-1 with TRBJ1-1, with a weak D call TRBD1 (6 bases). The CDR3 spans 14 residues. Germline V gives CDR1 MGHRA, CDR2 YSYEKL. The V and J ends lost 5 bases and 7 bases respectively, with 17 bases between them.

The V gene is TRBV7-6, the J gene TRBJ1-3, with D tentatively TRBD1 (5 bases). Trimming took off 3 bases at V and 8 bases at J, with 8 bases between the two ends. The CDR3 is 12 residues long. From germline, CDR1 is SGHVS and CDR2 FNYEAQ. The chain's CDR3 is CASSFQGDTIYF. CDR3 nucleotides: TGTGCCAGCAGCTTTCAGGGAGACACCATATATTTT.

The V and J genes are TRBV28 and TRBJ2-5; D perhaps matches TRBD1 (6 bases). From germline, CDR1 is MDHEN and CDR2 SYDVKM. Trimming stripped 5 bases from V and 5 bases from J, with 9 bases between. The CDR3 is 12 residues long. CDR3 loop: CASSTGTETQYF. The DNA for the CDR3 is TGTGCCAGCAGTACAGGGACGGAGACCCAGTACTTC.

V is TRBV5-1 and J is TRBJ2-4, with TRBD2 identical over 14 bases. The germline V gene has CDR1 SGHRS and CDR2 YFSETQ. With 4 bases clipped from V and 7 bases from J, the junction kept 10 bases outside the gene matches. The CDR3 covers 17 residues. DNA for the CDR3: TGCGCCAGCAGCGACCCGGGACTAGCGGGGGCTGGGAACATTCAGTACTTC. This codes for CASSDPGLAGAGNIQYF.

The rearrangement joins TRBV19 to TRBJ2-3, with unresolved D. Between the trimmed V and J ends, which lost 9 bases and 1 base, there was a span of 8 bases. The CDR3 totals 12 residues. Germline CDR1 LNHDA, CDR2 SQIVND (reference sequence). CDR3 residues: CASLDGTDTQYF. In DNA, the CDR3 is TGTGCCAGCCTAGATGGCACAGATACGCAGTATTTT.

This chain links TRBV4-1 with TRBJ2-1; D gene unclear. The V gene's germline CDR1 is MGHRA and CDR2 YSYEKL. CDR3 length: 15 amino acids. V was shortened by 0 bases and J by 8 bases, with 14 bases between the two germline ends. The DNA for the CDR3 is TGCGCCAGCAGCCAAGACGTCACAGCCAGCTATGAGCAGTTCTTC. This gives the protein CASSQDVTASYEQFF.

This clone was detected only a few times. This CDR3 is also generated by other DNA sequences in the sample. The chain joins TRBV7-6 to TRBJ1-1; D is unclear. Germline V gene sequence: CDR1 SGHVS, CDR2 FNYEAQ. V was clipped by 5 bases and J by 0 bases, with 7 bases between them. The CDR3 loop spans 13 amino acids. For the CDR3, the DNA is TGTGCCAGCAGCGCCGATCTGAACACTGAAGCTTTCTTT. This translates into CASSADLNTEAFF. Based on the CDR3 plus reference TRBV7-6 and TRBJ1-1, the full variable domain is GAGVSQSPRYKVTKRGQDVALRCDPISGHVSLYWYRQALGQGPEFLTYFNYEAQQDKSGLPNDRFSAERPEGSISTLTIQRTEQRDSAMYRCASSADLNTEAFFGQGTRLTVV.

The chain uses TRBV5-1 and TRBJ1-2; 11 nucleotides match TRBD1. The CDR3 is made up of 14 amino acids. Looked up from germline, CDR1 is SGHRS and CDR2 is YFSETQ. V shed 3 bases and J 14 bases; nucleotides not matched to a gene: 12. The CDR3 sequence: CASSSPGQGVSKTF. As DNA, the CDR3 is TGCGCCAGCAGCTCACCGGGACAGGGGGTGTCGAAGACCTTC.

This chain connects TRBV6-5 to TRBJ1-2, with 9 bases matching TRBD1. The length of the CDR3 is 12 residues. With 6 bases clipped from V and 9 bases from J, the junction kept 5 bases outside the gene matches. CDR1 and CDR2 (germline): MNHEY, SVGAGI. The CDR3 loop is CASSPGTGSYTF. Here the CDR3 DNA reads TGTGCCAGCAGCCCCGGGACAGGGAGCTACACCTTC.

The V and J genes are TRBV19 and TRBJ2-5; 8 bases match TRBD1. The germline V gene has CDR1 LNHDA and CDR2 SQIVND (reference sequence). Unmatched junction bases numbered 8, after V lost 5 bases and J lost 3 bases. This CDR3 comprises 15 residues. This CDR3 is CASSARTGSEETQYF. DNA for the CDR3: TGTGCCAGTAGTGCCCGGACAGGGTCTGAAGAGACCCAGTACTTC.

The CDR3 DNA follows: TGCGCCAGCAGCTTCGGGCAGGGGGGCACTGAAGCTTTCTTT. It is translated as CASSFGQGGTEAFF. This chain links TRBV5-1 with TRBJ1-1, with 7 bases that match TRBD1. This CDR3 is built from 14 residues. V lost 2 bases to trimming and J lost 4 bases; unmatched junction nucleotides: 5. Germline V gene sequence: CDR1 SGHRS, CDR2 YFSETQ.

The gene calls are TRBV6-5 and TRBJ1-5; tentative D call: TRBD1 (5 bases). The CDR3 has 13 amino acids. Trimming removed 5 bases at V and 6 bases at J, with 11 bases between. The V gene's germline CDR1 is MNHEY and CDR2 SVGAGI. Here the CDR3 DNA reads TGTGCCAGCAGTACCCGGGACGGTCAGCCCCAGCATTTT. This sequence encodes CASSTRDGQPQHF.

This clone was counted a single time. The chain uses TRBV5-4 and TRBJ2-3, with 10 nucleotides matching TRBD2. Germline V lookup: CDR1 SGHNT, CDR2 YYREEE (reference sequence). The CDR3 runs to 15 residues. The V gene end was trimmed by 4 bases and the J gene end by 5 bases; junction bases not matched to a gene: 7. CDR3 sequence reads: CASSLSGGAIDTQYF. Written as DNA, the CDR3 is TGTGCCAGCAGCCTCAGCGGGGGGGCCATAGATACGCAGTATTTT.

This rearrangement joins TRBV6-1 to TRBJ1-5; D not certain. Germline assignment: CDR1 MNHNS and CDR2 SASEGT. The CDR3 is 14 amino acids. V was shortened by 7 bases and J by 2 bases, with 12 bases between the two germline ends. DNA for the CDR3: TGTGCCAGCACAAACGTCTGGGGCAATCAGCCCCAGCATTTT. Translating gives CASTNVWGNQPQHF.

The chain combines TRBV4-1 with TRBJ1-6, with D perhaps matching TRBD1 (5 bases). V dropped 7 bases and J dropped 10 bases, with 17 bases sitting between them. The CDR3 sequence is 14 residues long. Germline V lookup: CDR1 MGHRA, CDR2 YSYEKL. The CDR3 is CASKPTGQKSPLHF. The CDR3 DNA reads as TGCGCCAGCAAACCAACAGGACAAAAATCACCCCTCCACTTT.

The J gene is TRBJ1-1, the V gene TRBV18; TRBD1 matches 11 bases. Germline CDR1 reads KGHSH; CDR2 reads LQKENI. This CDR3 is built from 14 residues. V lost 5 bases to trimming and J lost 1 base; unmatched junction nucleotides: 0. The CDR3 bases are TGTGCCAGCTCAGGACAGGGGGCGAACACTGAAGCTTTCTTT. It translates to CASSGQGANTEAFF.

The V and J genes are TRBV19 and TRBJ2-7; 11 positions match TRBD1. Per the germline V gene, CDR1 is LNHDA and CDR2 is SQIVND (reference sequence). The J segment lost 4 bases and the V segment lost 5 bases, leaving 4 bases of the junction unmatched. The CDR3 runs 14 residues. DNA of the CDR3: TGTGCCAGTAGTCCAGGGACAGGGGGATACGAGCAGTACTTC. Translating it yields CASSPGTGGYEQYF. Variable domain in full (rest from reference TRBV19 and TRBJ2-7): DGGITQSPKYLFRKEGQNVTLSCEQNLNHDAMYWYRQDPGQGLRLIYYSQIVNDFQKGDIAEGYSVSREKKESFPLTVTSAQKNPTAFYLCASSPGTGGYEQYFGPGTRLTVT.

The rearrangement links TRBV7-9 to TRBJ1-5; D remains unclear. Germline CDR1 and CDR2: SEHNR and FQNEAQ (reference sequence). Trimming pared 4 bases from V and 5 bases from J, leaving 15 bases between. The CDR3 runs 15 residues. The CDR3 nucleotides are TGTGCCAGCAGCTCCAGTGGTACCCCCGATCAGCCCCAGCATTTT. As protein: CASSSSGTPDQPQHF.

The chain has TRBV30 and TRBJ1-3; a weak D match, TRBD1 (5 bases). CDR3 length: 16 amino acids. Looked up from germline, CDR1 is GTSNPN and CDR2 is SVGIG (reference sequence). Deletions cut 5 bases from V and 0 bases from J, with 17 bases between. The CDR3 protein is CAWGAGEKSSGNTIYF. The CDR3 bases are TGTGCCTGGGGGGCGGGCGAGAAAAGCTCTGGAAACACCATATATTTT.

CDR3 sequence reads: CASSGSQSSYEQYF. The CDR3 nucleotides are TGTGCCAGCAGCGGCTCACAGAGCTCCTACGAGCAGTACTTC. The chain recombines TRBV11-2 with TRBJ2-7; D call uncertain. V was shortened by 5 bases and J by 0 bases, with 11 bases between the two germline ends. Germline V gene sequence: CDR1 SGHAT, CDR2 FQNNGV. This CDR3 comprises 14 residues.

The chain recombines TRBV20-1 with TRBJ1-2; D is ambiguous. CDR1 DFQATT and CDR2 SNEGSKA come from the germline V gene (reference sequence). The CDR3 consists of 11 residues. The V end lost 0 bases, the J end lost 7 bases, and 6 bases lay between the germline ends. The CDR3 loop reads CSARDGFGYTF. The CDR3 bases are TGCAGTGCTAGAGATGGGTTTGGCTACACCTTC.

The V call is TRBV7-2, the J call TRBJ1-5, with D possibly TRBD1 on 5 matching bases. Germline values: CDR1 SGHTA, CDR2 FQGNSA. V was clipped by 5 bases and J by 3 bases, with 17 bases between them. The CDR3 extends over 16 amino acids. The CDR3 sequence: CASSPPGAANNQPQHF. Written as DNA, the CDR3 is TGTGCCAGCAGCCCCCCTGGGGCAGCTAACAATCAGCCCCAGCATTTT.

Here the CDR3 DNA reads TGTGCCAGCAGTTACACAGCGGGGGCCCAAGAGACCCAGTACTTC. The encoded protein is CASSYTAGAQETQYF. This sequence joins TRBV6-5 and TRBJ2-5; 8 bases match TRBD2. Germline V gene sequence: CDR1 MNHEY, CDR2 SVGAGI. The CDR3 is made up of 15 amino acids. J lost 1 base, V lost 2 bases, and 3 bases had no gene match.

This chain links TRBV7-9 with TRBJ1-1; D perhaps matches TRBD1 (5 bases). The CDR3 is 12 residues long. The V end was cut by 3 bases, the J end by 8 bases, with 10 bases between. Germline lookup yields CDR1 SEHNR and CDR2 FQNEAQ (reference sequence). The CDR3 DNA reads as TGTGCCAGCAGCTTTGAACAGGCCGAAGCTTTCTTT. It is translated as CASSFEQAEAFF.

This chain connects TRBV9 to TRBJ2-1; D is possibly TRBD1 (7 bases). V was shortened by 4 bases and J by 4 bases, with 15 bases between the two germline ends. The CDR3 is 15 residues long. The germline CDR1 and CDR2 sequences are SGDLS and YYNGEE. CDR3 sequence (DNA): TGTGCCAGCAGCTCCCGCGGGACAGCATACAATGAGCAGTTCTTC. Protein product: CASSSRGTAYNEQFF.

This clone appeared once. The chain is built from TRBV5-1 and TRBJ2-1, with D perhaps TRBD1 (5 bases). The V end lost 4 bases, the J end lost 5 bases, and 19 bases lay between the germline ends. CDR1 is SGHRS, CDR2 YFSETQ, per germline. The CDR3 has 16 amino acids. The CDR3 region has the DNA TGCGCCAGCAGCCCGACAGTTAACTCCCGACACAATGAGCAGTTCTTC. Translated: CASSPTVNSRHNEQFF.

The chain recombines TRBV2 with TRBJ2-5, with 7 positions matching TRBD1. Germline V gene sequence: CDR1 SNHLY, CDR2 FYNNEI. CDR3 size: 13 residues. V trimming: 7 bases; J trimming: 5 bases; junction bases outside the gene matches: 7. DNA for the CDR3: TGTGCCAGCAAAGAGACAGGGCCGGAGACCCAGTACTTC. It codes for CASKETGPETQYF.

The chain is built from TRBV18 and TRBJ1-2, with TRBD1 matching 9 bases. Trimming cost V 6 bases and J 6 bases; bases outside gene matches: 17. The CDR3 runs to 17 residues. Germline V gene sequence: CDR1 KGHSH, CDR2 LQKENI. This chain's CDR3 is CASSNGDRVSNVNGYTF. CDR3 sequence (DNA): TGTGCCAGCTCCAATGGGGACAGGGTCTCAAATGTGAATGGCTACACCTTC.

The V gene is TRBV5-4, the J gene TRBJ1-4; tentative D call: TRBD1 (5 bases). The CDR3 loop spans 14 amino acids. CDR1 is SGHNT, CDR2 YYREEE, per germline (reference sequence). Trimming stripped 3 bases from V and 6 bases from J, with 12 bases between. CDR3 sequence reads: CASSSVGRDEKLFF. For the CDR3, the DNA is TGTGCCAGCAGCTCGGTGGGGCGGGATGAAAAACTGTTTTTT. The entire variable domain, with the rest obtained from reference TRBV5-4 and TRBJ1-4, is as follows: ETGVTQSPTHLIKTRGQQVTLRCSSQSGHNTVSWYQQALGQGPQFIFQYYREEENGRGNFPPRFSGLQFPNYSSELNVNALELDDSALYLCASSSVGRDEKLFFGSGTQLSVL.

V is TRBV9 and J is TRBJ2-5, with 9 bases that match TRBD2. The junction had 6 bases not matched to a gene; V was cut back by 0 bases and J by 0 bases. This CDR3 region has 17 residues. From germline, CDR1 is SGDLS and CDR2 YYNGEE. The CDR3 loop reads CASSVAPSGGNQETQYF. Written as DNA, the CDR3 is TGTGCCAGCAGCGTAGCCCCGAGCGGGGGGAACCAAGAGACCCAGTACTTC. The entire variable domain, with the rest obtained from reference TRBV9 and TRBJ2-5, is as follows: DSGVTQTPKHLITATGQRVTLRCSPRSGDLSVYWYQQSLDQGLQFLIQYYNGEERAKGNILERFSAQQFPDLHSELNLSSLELGDSALYFCASSVAPSGGNQETQYFGPGTRLLVL.

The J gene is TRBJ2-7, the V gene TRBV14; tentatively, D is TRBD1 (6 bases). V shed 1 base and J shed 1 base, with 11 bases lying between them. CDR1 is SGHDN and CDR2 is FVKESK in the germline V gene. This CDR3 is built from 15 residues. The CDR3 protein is CASSQVQGKSYEQYF. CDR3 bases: TGTGCCAGCAGCCAAGTCCAGGGGAAGTCCTACGAGCAGTACTTC.

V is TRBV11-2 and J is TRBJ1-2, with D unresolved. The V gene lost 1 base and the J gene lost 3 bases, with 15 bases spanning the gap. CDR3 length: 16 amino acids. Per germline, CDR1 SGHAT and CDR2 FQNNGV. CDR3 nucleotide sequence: TGTGCCAGCAGCTTAGTCCCTACTAGGGAGGACTATGGCTACACCTTC. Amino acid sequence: CASSLVPTREDYGYTF.